A single sample is the source of the 23 T cell receptor beta chains below, sequenced in a study of T cell responses to AZD1222 COVID-19 vaccine. Assay: immunoSEQ multiplex PCR; the TCRdb copy retains only in-frame clones and omits some. The table has around 83,000 clones, about 84% seen once. Source: peripheral blood, taken on day 0 of AZD1222 vaccination. The origin of the receptors is an adult in good health.

The chain employs TRBV5-1 and TRBJ1-1; TRBD1 is a possible D gene (5 bases). V dropped 3 bases and J dropped 3 bases, with 12 bases sitting between them. There are 14 residues in the CDR3. The germline V gene encodes CDR1 SGHRS and CDR2 YFSETQ. This CDR3 is CASSSGTVDTEAFF. DNA of the CDR3: TGCGCCAGCAGCTCAGGGACGGTGGACACTGAAGCTTTCTTT.

The V gene is TRBV5-4, the J gene TRBJ1-2, with a tentative D call TRBD1 (5 bases). Trimming took off 4 bases at V and 4 bases at J, with 8 bases between the two ends. Per the germline V gene, CDR1 is SGHNT and CDR2 is YYREEE (reference sequence). This CDR3 spans 12 amino acids. CDR3 amino acids: CASSRTGYGYTF. The CDR3 DNA sequence: TGTGCCAGCAGCCGTACAGGCTATGGCTACACCTTC.

This clone has a handful of counts. This chain uses TRBV27 with TRBJ1-6, with D uncertain. CDR3 length: 16 amino acids. V was shortened by 6 bases and J by 8 bases, with 20 bases between the two germline ends. Germline V gene data show CDR1 as MNHEY and CDR2 as SMNVEV (reference sequence). CDR3 region: CASSHPAGGSDSPLHF. The CDR3 DNA follows: TGTGCCAGCAGCCATCCTGCCGGTGGGTCGGATTCACCCCTCCACTTT.

The rearrangement links TRBV9 to TRBJ2-3, with D maybe TRBD1 (6 bases). V was clipped by 3 bases and J by 2 bases, with 19 bases between them. In germline, CDR1 is SGDLS, CDR2 YYNGEE. This CDR3 region has 17 residues. The CDR3 sequence: CASSDPLRGSLTDTQYF. CDR3 in DNA: TGTGCCAGCAGCGACCCCCTGAGGGGGAGCCTCACAGATACGCAGTATTTT.

V usage is TRBV11-2 and J usage is TRBJ2-1, with D perhaps given as TRBD1 or TRBD2 (6 bases each). V was clipped by 4 bases and J by 4 bases, with 14 bases between them. This CDR3 is built from 15 residues. Germline values: CDR1 SGHAT, CDR2 FQNNGV. This chain's CDR3 is CASSSSGAHYNEQFF. In nucleotides, the CDR3 is TGTGCCAGCAGCTCCTCGGGGGCGCATTACAATGAGCAGTTCTTC.

This chain connects TRBV29-1 to TRBJ1-2, with 9 nucleotides matching TRBD1. Germline V CDR1 and CDR2: SQVTM, ANQGSEA. The CDR3 is 14 residues long. V was clipped by 7 bases and J by 5 bases; unmatched bases: 11. In DNA, the CDR3 is TGCAGCGGGAAGGGACAGGGAGTAGGGTATGGCTACACCTTC. It encodes CSGKGQGVGYGYTF.

This clone was seen a handful of times. The chain has TRBV19 and TRBJ2-5; 11 positions agree with TRBD2. The V gene end was trimmed by 4 bases and the J gene end by 7 bases; junction bases not matched to a gene: 11. The germline V gene has CDR1 LNHDA and CDR2 SQIVND (reference sequence). The CDR3 runs to 16 residues. CDR3 sequence (DNA): TGTGCCAGTAGTACCCCGGCTAGCGGGAGGCCCGGGACCCAGTACTTC. Translation: CASSTPASGRPGTQYF.

The chain joins TRBV28 to TRBJ1-2, with D possibly TRBD1 on 5 matching bases. The CDR3 is 14 amino acids. Germline V gene lookup returns CDR1 MDHEN and CDR2 SYDVKM. Trimming took off 1 base at V and 4 bases at J, with 10 bases between the two ends. CDR3 sequence (DNA): TGTGCCAGCAGTTTATTAGGGGTTATCTATGGCTACACCTTC. It specifies CASSLLGVIYGYTF.

The chain is built from TRBV7-6 and TRBJ2-7; TRBD2 matches 8 bases. Germline values: CDR1 SGHVS, CDR2 FNYEAQ. The CDR3 contains 14 residues. V lost 4 bases to trimming and J lost 2 bases; unmatched junction nucleotides: 4. The CDR3 DNA reads as TGTGCCAGCAGCTCCAGCGGGGGAGCCTACGAGCAGTACTTC. Protein sequence: CASSSSGGAYEQYF.

J is TRBJ2-7 and V is TRBV2; TRBD2 is a possible D gene (6 bases). This CDR3 is 13 amino acids long. V dropped 6 bases and J dropped 1 base, with 10 bases sitting between them. CDR1 and CDR2 from the germline V gene are SNHLY and FYNNEI. The CDR3 reads CASRGRPSYEQYF. CDR3 DNA sequence: TGTGCCAGCAGGGGGAGGCCGTCCTACGAGCAGTACTTC.

The chain carries TRBV20-1 and TRBJ1-5; D possibly corresponds to TRBD1 (5 bases). Trimming left V 3 bases short and J 4 bases short, with 19 bases between. This CDR3 has 16 residues. CDR1 is DFQATT, CDR2 SNEGSKA, per germline (reference sequence). The CDR3 sequence: CSASVLGTSVNQPQHF. The CDR3 coding sequence is TGCAGTGCTAGTGTTCTCGGGACGTCGGTAAATCAGCCCCAGCATTTT.

The CDR3 here is CASSGSQTRQETQYF. CDR3 nucleotide sequence: TGTGCCAGTAGCGGAAGCCAGACGCGTCAAGAGACCCAGTACTTC. This chain links TRBV19 with TRBJ2-5; D is undetermined. The CDR3 loop spans 15 amino acids. CDR1 LNHDA and CDR2 SQIVND come from the germline V gene (reference sequence). V was trimmed by 6 bases and J by 2 bases, leaving 16 bases between them.

The chain is built from TRBV24-1 and TRBJ2-6; TRBD1 is a possible D gene (6 bases). V gave up 5 bases and J gave up 0 bases, with 16 bases separating them. From germline, CDR1 is KGHDR and CDR2 SFDVKD. CDR3 length equals 18 residues. The CDR3 nucleotides are TGTGCCACCAGTGGCCCAGCAGGGGCTCTCTCTGGGGCCAACGTCCTGACTTTC. Amino acid sequence: CATSGPAGALSGANVLTF.

The gene calls are TRBV4-2 and TRBJ1-3; 8 bases line up with TRBD1. The CDR3 is 16 amino acids. CDR1 LGHNA and CDR2 YNFKEQ come from the germline V gene. Trimming took 1 base from V and 4 from J; bases not matched to a gene: 6. The CDR3 bases are TGTGCCAGCAGCCAAGGACAGGGGACGGGAGGAAACACCATATATTTT. Translated: CASSQGQGTGGNTIYF.

The gene calls are TRBV5-8 and TRBJ1-1; a possible D gene is TRBD1 (6 bases). The germline V gene encodes CDR1 SGHTS and CDR2 YDEGEE. The V end was cut by 0 bases, the J end by 1 base, with 13 bases between. The CDR3 covers 16 residues. The CDR3 region is CASSLDVRGGNTEAFF. Written as DNA, the CDR3 is TGTGCCAGCAGCTTGGATGTGCGAGGGGGGAACACTGAAGCTTTCTTT.

The V gene is TRBV6-5, the J gene TRBJ1-6; tentatively, D is TRBD1 (6 bases). Germline CDR1 and CDR2: MNHEY and SVGAGI. This CDR3 spans 16 amino acids. Trimming left V 2 bases short and J 4 bases short, with 12 bases between. The CDR3 DNA reads TGTGCCAGCAGTTACGGGGGGGCCTGGTATAATTCACCCCTCCACTTT. As protein: CASSYGGAWYNSPLHF.

The chain links TRBV15 to TRBJ1-2, with 7 bases fitting TRBD1. V gave up 5 bases and J gave up 4 bases; unmatched junction bases: 7. This CDR3 spans 14 amino acids. CDR1 is LNHNV and CDR2 is YYDKDF in the germline V gene (reference sequence). The CDR3 bases are TGTGCCACCAGCGTCCGGAGGACAGGCTATGGCTACACCTTC. It is translated as CATSVRRTGYGYTF.

The count of this clone is one. The rearrangement links TRBV13 to TRBJ1-3; D call uncertain. The ends were cut back, 1 base at V and 0 bases at J, with 13 bases in the middle. Germline CDR1 reads PRHDT; CDR2 reads FYEKMQ (reference sequence). The CDR3 is 17 residues long. CDR3 residues: CASSLEAGLSSGNTIYF. As DNA, the CDR3 is TGTGCCAGCAGCTTAGAGGCCGGGTTGAGCTCTGGAAACACCATATATTTT.

The CDR3 region is CASSPWGGEAFF. The CDR3 DNA follows: TGTGCCAGCAGTCCCTGGGGAGGTGAAGCTTTCTTT. This chain uses TRBV12-3 or TRBV12-4 with TRBJ1-1; D is unresolved. CDR3 length equals 12 residues. The V and J ends lost 5 bases and 7 bases respectively, with 11 bases between them.

The rearrangement uses TRBV5-1 and TRBJ1-4; D unresolved. The CDR3 has 13 residues. The V gene lost 0 bases and the J gene lost 11 bases, with 11 bases spanning the gap. From germline, CDR1 is SGHRS and CDR2 YFSETQ. The CDR3 DNA follows: TGCGCCAGCAGCTTGGCTGGGTTTGGGAAACTGTTTTTT. The encoded protein is CASSLAGFGKLFF.

A single count supports this clone. The rearrangement joins TRBV9 to TRBJ1-2; D unresolved. This CDR3 has 14 residues. In germline, CDR1 is SGDLS, CDR2 YYNGEE. V lost 3 bases and J 4 bases, leaving 13 bases between the germline ends. CDR3 coding DNA: TGTGCCAGCAGCGCAGCTCCGGGAAGCTATGGCTACACCTTC. It translates to CASSAAPGSYGYTF.

This clone has only one observation. The genes are TRBV2 and TRBJ2-5; TRBD1 matches 7 bases. The germline V gene encodes CDR1 SNHLY and CDR2 FYNNEI. There are 15 residues in the CDR3. Losses at the gene ends were 3 bases for V and 1 base for J; bases not matched to a gene: 5. This CDR3 reads CASSDTGVPQETQYF. CDR3 DNA sequence: TGTGCCAGCAGTGACACAGGGGTGCCCCAAGAGACCCAGTACTTC.

This rearrangement joins TRBV7-2 to TRBJ2-7, with D possibly being TRBD1 (6 bases). This CDR3 has 14 residues. V lost 0 bases, J lost 5 bases, and 11 bases lay in between. Looked up from germline, CDR1 is SGHTA and CDR2 is FQGNSA. The CDR3 protein is CASSLAGALDEQYF. CDR3 nucleotide sequence: TGTGCCAGCAGCTTAGCGGGGGCCCTAGACGAGCAGTACTTC.